Listed below are T cell receptor beta chains from one sample, sequenced in a study of T cell responses to AZD1222 COVID-19 vaccine. TCRdb's copy holds only in-frame clones and misses some; the assay was immunoSEQ multiplex PCR. Among 140,000 or so clones listed, 88% were seen once. Sequences were derived from peripheral blood, sampled 28 days after the second dose of the MenACWY control vaccine. Every receptor here comes from an adult who received the MenACWY meningococcal vaccine as a control. The CDR3 runs from the conserved cysteine through the conserved F or W. A D gene is named only where the DNA matches it firmly. Clone size appears in some rows only: once, few, many, or a class for an expanded clone.

NA | TRBJ2-3 | TRBV9 | NA | TGTGCCAGCAGCGTAGTGGCGGGATCACCCGTAGATACGCAGTATTTT | CASSVVAGSPVDTQYF
NA | TRBJ1-1 | TRBV11-2 | NA | TGTGCCAGCAAACTCGGCACTGCGGGGGAGGAAACTGAAGCTTTCTTT | CASKLGTAGEETEAFF
TRBD1 | TRBJ1-4 | TRBV5-1 | NA | TGCGCCAGCAGCTTGGGGACAGGGGGGAATGAAAAACTGTTTTTT | CASSLGTGGNEKLFF
NA | TRBJ1-1 | TRBV3-1/TRBV3-2 | NA | TGTGCCAGCGCCCCCCACGGGAGTAACACTGAAGCTTTCTTT | CASAPHGSNTEAFF
NA | TRBJ1-1 | TRBV19 | NA | TGTGCCAGTAGTGGGGGCAGGGTGGCCACTGAAGCTTTCTTT | CASSGGRVATEAFF
TRBD1 | TRBJ1-6 | TRBV19 | NA | TGTGCCAGTAGGATTACAGGGGTGAGAAATTCACCCCTCCACTTT | CASRITGVRNSPLHF
TRBD1 | TRBJ2-7 | TRBV28 | NA | TGTGCCAGCAGGCTATCCGGGACAGAATACTCCTACGAGCAGTACTTC | CASRLSGTEYSYEQYF
NA | TRBJ1-1 | TRBV2 | once | TGTGCCAGCAGCAGGGAACAGGGAATTTCTTTCTTT | CASSREQGISFF
NA | TRBJ1-4 | TRBV18 | NA | TGTGCCAGCTCACCGGAATCAGGGCTGTTTTTT | CASSPESGLFF
NA | TRBJ1-2 | TRBV5-1 | once | TGCGCCAGCAGCTTGGCCTCAGGTCTCTATGGCTACACCTTC | CASSLASGLYGYTF
NA | TRBJ2-2 | TRBV7-6 | NA | TGTGCCAGCACCATCGGACACGACCACACCGGGGAGCTGTTTTTT | CASTIGHDHTGELFF
NA | TRBJ2-5 | TRBV4-3 | NA | TGCGCCAGCAGCCAAGATTGGGGTGGATACAGGAGGGGTTCGTTTGGGACCCAGTACTTC | CASSQDWGGYRRGSFGTQYF
NA | TRBJ2-2 | TRBV5-1 | NA | TGCGCCAGCAGCTTGGAGTCCAGGTTCGGCGGGGAGCTGTTTTTT | CASSLESRFGGELFF
TRBD1 | TRBJ2-7 | TRBV3-1/TRBV3-2 | few | TGTGCCAGCAGCATTCGACAGGGGGGCGACGAGCAGTACTTC | CASSIRQGGDEQYF
NA | TRBJ1-2 | TRBV19 | NA | TGTGCCAGTAGTATGGCCAGGGGTGGAGGCTACACCTTC | CASSMARGGGYTF
NA | TRBJ1-2 | TRBV23-1 | NA | TGCGCCAGCAGTAAGGGATATAACCTTGAAGGCTACACCTTC | CASSKGYNLEGYTF
NA | TRBJ1-2 | TRBV4-2 | NA | TGTGCCAGCAGCCAAAATCAGAATGGCTACACCTTC | CASSQNQNGYTF
TRBD2 | TRBJ2-5 | TRBV4-3 | NA | TGCGCCAGCAGCCAAAAGGGACTAGCGGGAGGGCCCCAAGAGACCCAGTACTTC | CASSQKGLAGGPQETQYF
NA | TRBJ1-1 | TRBV4-1 | NA | TGCGCCAGCAGCCAAGAGAGGAACACTGAAGCTTTCTTT | CASSQERNTEAFF
TRBD1 | TRBJ2-7 | TRBV5-1 | NA | TGCGCCAGCAGCTTGGGACAGGGGGACGAGCAGTACTTC | CASSLGQGDEQYF
TRBD1 | TRBJ2-7 | TRBV19 | NA | TGTGCCAGTAGTATCACAGGGGGCGTATCCTACGAGCAGTACTTC | CASSITGGVSYEQYF
TRBD1 | TRBJ1-1 | TRBV27 | NA | TGTGCCAGCAGCGTACAGGGGTCCACTGAAGCTTTCTTT | CASSVQGSTEAFF
NA | TRBJ1-1 | TRBV10-3 | NA | TGTGCCATCAGTGACAGGAGGTTGGGAAACACTGAAGCTTTCTTT | CAISDRRLGNTEAFF
TRBD2 | TRBJ2-7 | TRBV9 | NA | TGTGCCAGCAGCCAGACTAGCGGGAACGAGCAGTACTTC | CASSQTSGNEQYF
NA | TRBJ2-7 | TRBV7-6 | NA | TGTGCCAGCAGCGTTAACAGGGACGAGCAGTACTTC | CASSVNRDEQYF
TRBD1 | TRBJ1-3 | TRBV10-3 | NA | TGTGCCACGTCACAGGGGAGCTCTGGAAACACCATATATTTT | CATSQGSSGNTIYF
NA | TRBJ1-2 | TRBV13 | few | TGTGCCAGCAGCTTAGACGGGGAGGGCTACACCTTC | CASSLDGEGYTF
NA | TRBJ1-5 | TRBV6-6 | NA | TGTGCCAGCAGTTCCAGAAGGGTCGATCAGCCCCAGCATTTT | CASSSRRVDQPQHF
NA | TRBJ2-1 | TRBV7-2 | NA | TGTGCCAGCAGCTTGGGACCGAACAATGAGCAGTTCTTC | CASSLGPNNEQFF
NA | TRBJ2-3 | TRBV2 | NA | TGTGCCAGCAGACAGGGCGCAGATACGCAGTATTTT | CASRQGADTQYF
TRBD1 | TRBJ1-4 | TRBV12-3/TRBV12-4 | NA | TGTGCCAGCAGTTCGACAGGGGGTGAAAAACTGTTTTTT | CASSSTGGEKLFF
TRBD2 | TRBJ2-5 | TRBV4-1 | NA | TGCGCCAGCAGCCCCGGACTAGCGGGGTCCGAGACCCAGTACTTC | CASSPGLAGSETQYF
TRBD2 | TRBJ2-3 | TRBV28 | NA | TGTGCCAGCGAGGGCGGGAGGGCGGATACGCAGTATTTT | CASEGGRADTQYF
NA | TRBJ2-2 | TRBV5-4 | NA | TGTGCCAGCAGCCCGCAGCTAAGCGGGGAGCTGTTTTTT | CASSPQLSGELFF
NA | TRBJ1-4 | TRBV5-6 | NA | TGTGCCAGCAGCTTGGTGGGAGGGAGAGAAAAACTGTTTTTT | CASSLVGGREKLFF
NA | TRBJ1-1 | TRBV28 | NA | TGTGCCAGCAGCCCTGTTGCGAACACTGAAGCTTTCTTT | CASSPVANTEAFF
TRBD2 | TRBJ2-7 | TRBV7-8 | once | TGTGCCAGCAGCTTAGGGACTAGCGCTACCTACGAGCAGTACTTC | CASSLGTSATYEQYF
TRBD1 | TRBJ1-1 | TRBV11-3 | NA | TGTGCCAGCAGCCCACAGGGGGCAGGATTCACTGAAGCTTTCTTT | CASSPQGAGFTEAFF
NA | TRBJ1-2 | TRBV9 | NA | TGTGCCAGCACCGCTTCCGGAGGCCCCAGTTATGGCTACACCTTC | CASTASGGPSYGYTF
NA | TRBJ1-2 | TRBV28 | NA | TGTGCCAGCAGTTCGGACTGGAGTGGCTACACCTTC | CASSSDWSGYTF
NA | TRBJ1-2 | TRBV5-6 | NA | TGTGCCAGCAGCTTGAGGGGGACAACTAGACTTGGTTCGGGCTACACCTTC | CASSLRGTTRLGSGYTF
TRBD2 | TRBJ2-1 | TRBV28 | NA | TGTGCCAGCAGTTTACAGGGTCCCGGGAGGCATGAGCAGTTCTTC | CASSLQGPGRHEQFF
TRBD1 | TRBJ2-7 | TRBV27 | NA | TGTGCCAGCAGTTTAGTCAGGACAGGGGGATACGAGCAGTACTTC | CASSLVRTGGYEQYF
TRBD1 | TRBJ1-5 | TRBV7-9 | NA | TGTGCCAGCGGTCGGACAGGGAATCAGCCCCAGCATTTT | CASGRTGNQPQHF
TRBD1 | TRBJ1-6 | TRBV10-3 | NA | TGTGCCATCAGTGAGTCGACAGGGCATTCACCCCTCCACTTT | CAISESTGHSPLHF
TRBD1 | TRBJ1-1 | TRBV6-1 | NA | TGTGCCAGCAGTGATCGAGACAGGGGGATGAACACTGAAGCTTTCTTT | CASSDRDRGMNTEAFF
NA | TRBJ1-3 | TRBV19 | NA | TGTGCCAGTAGTCGCTGGACGCAGGCTGGAAACACCATATATTTT | CASSRWTQAGNTIYF
NA | TRBJ1-4 | TRBV7-2 | NA | TGTGCCAGCAGCCCAACCCGTGCAACTAATGAAAAACTGTTTTTT | CASSPTRATNEKLFF
NA | TRBJ2-1 | TRBV18 | NA | TGTGCCAGCTCCCGTCTTACGGGCTCCTACAATGAGCAGTTCTTC | CASSRLTGSYNEQFF
NA | TRBJ1-2 | TRBV6-5 | NA | TGTGCCAGCAGTTACTCGGGGCCTAACTATGGCTACACCTTC | CASSYSGPNYGYTF
TRBD1 | TRBJ1-5 | TRBV3-1/TRBV3-2 | NA | TGTGCCAGCAGCCCCTCGGGACAGCTCAATCAGCCCCAGCATTTT | CASSPSGQLNQPQHF
NA | TRBJ1-1 | TRBV5-1 | once | TGCGCCAGCAGCCGGGGGGACACTGAAGCTTTCTTT | CASSRGDTEAFF
TRBD2 | TRBJ2-7 | TRBV7-2 | NA | TGTGCCAGCAGCTCTTTAGCGGGAGTGGAGCAGTACTTC | CASSSLAGVEQYF
NA | TRBJ2-7 | TRBV11-3 | NA | TGTGCCAGCAGCTTACGCAGGAACTCCTACGAGCAGTACTTC | CASSLRRNSYEQYF
NA | TRBJ2-7 | TRBV12-2 | NA | TGTGCAAGTCGCCCGGGACTAGCGGGCTACGAGCAGTACTTC | CASRPGLAGYEQYF
NA | TRBJ2-1 | TRBV29-1 | few | TGCAGCACGAGGAGTACAGGCAGTTACAATGAGCAGTTCTTC | CSTRSTGSYNEQFF
NA | TRBJ2-4 | TRBV9 | once | TGTGCCAGCAGCGTAGGACAGACACCAAACATTCAGTACTTC | CASSVGQTPNIQYF
NA | TRBJ1-3 | TRBV9 | NA | TGTGCCAGCAGCGCCGGACGGGTCTCTGGAAACACCATATATTTT | CASSAGRVSGNTIYF
TRBD1 | TRBJ2-2 | TRBV5-5 | NA | TGTGCCAGCAGCTTACGGACAGGGCCCCAGGGGGAGCTGTTTTTT | CASSLRTGPQGELFF